This TCR beta chain was sequenced in a study of blood T cells in healthy people across ages. After removal of 6 bases from V and 2 bases from J, the junction contained 3 bases not matched to a gene. The length of the CDR3 is 14 residues. Whole-study findings and limits: Diversity estimates drawn from one million T cells were deemed underestimates. The study could not conclusively compare naive and antigen-experienced cells, given its unsorted PBMCs.

A sample-barcoded 5' primer and a J-beta primer mix were used in a second PCR of roughly 7 to 11 cycles. With 12 random nucleotides, a template-switch adaptor tagged each individual cDNA molecule. CDR3-containing paired-end reads numbering at least 2.5 million came from each sample. TCRdb redid the calling of the 5' RACE reads with MiXCR, one entry per CDR3 protein. The sample has roughly 720,000 distinct CDR3 sequences, 40% to 65% seen once. Worth noting for this clonotype: The antigen remains unidentified.

V usage is TRBV12-3 or TRBV12-4 and J usage is TRBJ2-4, with TRBD1 identical over 8 bases. Source material: blood. The TCR was taken from a man at least 80 years old in good health. The CDR3 sequence: CASSTGGPKNIQYF. In nucleotides, the CDR3 is TGTGCCAGCAGCACAGGGGGGCCCAAAAACATTCAGTACTTC.